This TCR beta chain comes out of a study of response to subunit inactivated influenza vaccine. Germline assignment: CDR1 MDHEN and CDR2 SYDVKM. Losses at the gene ends were 6 bases for V and 7 bases for J; bases not matched to a gene: 3. The CDR3 runs to 14 residues. TCRdb reprocessed the RT-PCR reads with MiXCR, giving one entry per CDR3 protein. Among roughly 550,000 distinct CDR3 sequences, approximately 24% were seen once, and the ten largest hold under 3.5%. This clonotype was counted a few times. These data also featured in a second study, about T cells expressing NK-cell markers. From that report: UMIs were included in TCR beta cDNA generated by 5'RACE template switching.

V and J are TRBV28 and TRBJ2-1, with TRBD2 matching 13 bases. This material consisted of CD4+ T cells sorted from PBMCs, taken 12 days after vaccination. The TCR was taken from a man aged 50 to 60 who received an inactivated influenza vaccine. The CDR3 spells CASRGTSGKNEQFF. The CDR3 DNA reads as TGTGCCAGCAGGGGGACTAGCGGGAAAAATGAGCAGTTCTTC. Full variable domain (missing parts from reference TRBV28 and TRBJ2-1): DVKVTQSSRYLVKRTGEKVFLECVQDMDHENMFWYRQDPGLGLRLIYFSYDVKMKEKGDIPEGYSVSREKKERFSLILESASTNQTSMYLCASRGTSGKNEQFFGPGTRLTVL.